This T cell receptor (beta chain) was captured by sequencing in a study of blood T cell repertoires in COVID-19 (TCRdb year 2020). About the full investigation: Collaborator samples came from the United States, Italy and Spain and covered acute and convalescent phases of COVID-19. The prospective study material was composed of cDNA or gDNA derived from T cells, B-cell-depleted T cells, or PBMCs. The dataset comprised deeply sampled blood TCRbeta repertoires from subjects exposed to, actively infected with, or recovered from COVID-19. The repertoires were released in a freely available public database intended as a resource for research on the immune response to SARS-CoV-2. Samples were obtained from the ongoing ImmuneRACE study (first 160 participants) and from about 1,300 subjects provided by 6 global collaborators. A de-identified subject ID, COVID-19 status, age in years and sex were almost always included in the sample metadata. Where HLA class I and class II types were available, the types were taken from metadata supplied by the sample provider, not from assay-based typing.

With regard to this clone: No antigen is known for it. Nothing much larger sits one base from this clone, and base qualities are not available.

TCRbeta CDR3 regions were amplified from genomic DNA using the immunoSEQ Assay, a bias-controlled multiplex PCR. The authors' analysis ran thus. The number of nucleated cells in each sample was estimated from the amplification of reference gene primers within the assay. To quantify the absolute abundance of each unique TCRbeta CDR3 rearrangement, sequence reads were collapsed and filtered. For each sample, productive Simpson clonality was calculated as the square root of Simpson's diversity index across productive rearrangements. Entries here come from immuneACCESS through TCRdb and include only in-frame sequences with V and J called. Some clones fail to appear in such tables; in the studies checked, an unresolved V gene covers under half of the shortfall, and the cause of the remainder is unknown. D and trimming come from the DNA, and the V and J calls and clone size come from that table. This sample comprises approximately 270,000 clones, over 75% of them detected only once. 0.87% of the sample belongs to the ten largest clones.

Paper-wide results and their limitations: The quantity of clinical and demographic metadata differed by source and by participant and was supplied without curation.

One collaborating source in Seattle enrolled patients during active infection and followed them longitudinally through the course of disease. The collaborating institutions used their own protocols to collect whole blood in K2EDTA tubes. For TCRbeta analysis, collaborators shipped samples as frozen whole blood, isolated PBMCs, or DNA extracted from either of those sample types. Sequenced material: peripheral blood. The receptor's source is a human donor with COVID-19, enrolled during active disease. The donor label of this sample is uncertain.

This receptor carries the CDR3 CASSIDNSGANVLTF. The bases read TGTGCCAGTAGTATAGATAACTCTGGGGCCAACGTCCTGACTTTC. The chain is assembled from TRBV19 and TRBJ2-6; the D gene assignment is ambiguous. The germline V gene (reference sequence) yields LNHDA for CDR1 and SQIVND for CDR2. Its CDR3 holds 15 amino acids, cysteine through phenylalanine. Of the read, only the CDR3 DNA is kept; its 45 bases are in frame from base 1. V and J are truncated by 0 bases and 0 bases respectively, leaving an intervening sequence of 3 bases.